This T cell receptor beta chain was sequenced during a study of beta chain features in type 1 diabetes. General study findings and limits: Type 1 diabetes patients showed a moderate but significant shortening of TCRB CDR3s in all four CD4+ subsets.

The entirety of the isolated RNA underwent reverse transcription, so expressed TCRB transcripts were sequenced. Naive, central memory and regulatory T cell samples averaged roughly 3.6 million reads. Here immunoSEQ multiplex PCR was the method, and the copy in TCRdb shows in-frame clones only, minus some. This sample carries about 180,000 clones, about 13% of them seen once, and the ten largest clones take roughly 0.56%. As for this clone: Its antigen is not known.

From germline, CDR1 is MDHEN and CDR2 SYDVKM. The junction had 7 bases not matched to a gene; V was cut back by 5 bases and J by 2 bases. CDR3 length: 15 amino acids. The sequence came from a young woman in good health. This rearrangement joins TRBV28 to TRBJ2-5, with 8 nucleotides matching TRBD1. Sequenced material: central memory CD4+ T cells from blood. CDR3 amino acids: CASSRSGQGQETQYF. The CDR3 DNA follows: TGTGCCAGCAGTCGCTCCGGACAGGGACAAGAGACCCAGTACTTC.